What follows are 28 T cell receptor beta chains derived from one specimen sequenced in a study of identical twins' blood T cells. One entry per CDR3 protein results from TCRdb running MiXCR on the 5' RACE reads. The data show a few hundred thousand distinct CDR3 sequences, about 28% seen once. The source material was PBMCs. The receptor source for this set is a woman between 18 and 49 years old in good health.

This clonotype was seen once. This chain connects TRBV19 to TRBJ2-2, with D unclear. The CDR3 totals 14 residues. The germline V gene encodes CDR1 LNHDA and CDR2 SQIVND (reference sequence). Between the trimmed V and J ends, which lost 7 bases and 4 bases, there was a span of 13 bases. The CDR3 region is CASMQRSGTGELFF. The DNA for the CDR3 is TGTGCCAGTATGCAGAGGTCGGGCACCGGGGAGCTGTTTTTT.

V and J are TRBV7-3 and TRBJ2-5; no reliable D call. CDR1 is SGHTA, CDR2 FQGTGA, per germline. V lost 1 base, J lost 3 bases, and 6 bases lay in between. The CDR3 is made up of 13 amino acids. The CDR3 DNA follows: TGTGCCAGCAGCTTAAGTCTAAAAGAGACCCAGTACTTC. Encoded protein: CASSLSLKETQYF.

This clonotype was seen only a few times. The chain carries TRBV18 and TRBJ1-1; D remains unclear. V gave up 2 bases and J gave up 2 bases, with 12 bases separating them. Germline assignment: CDR1 KGHSH and CDR2 LQKENI. The CDR3 totals 15 residues. The CDR3 DNA reads TGTGCCAGCTCACCATCCAGGACGGATAACACTGAAGCTTTCTTT. Its protein product is CASSPSRTDNTEAFF. The full variable domain, rest sourced from reference TRBV18 and TRBJ1-1, is NAGVMQNPRHLVRRRGQEARLRCSPMKGHSHVYWYRQLPEEGLKFMVYLQKENIIDESGMPKERFSAEFPKEGPSILRIQQVVRGDSAAYFCASSPSRTDNTEAFFGQGTRLTVV.

This chain joins TRBV19 and TRBJ2-3; D gene ambiguous. Trimming took off 8 bases at V and 4 bases at J, with 19 bases between the two ends. Germline lookup yields CDR1 LNHDA and CDR2 SQIVND (reference sequence). This CDR3 is 15 amino acids long. CDR3 in amino acids: CASRPGPVGADTQYF. The CDR3 DNA is TGTGCCAGTCGACCCGGGCCAGTCGGTGCAGATACGCAGTATTTT. Complete variable domain (other parts from reference TRBV19 and TRBJ2-3): DGGITQSPKYLFRKEGQNVTLSCEQNLNHDAMYWYRQDPGQGLRLIYYSQIVNDFQKGDIAEGYSVSREKKESFPLTVTSAQKNPTAFYLCASRPGPVGADTQYFGPGTRLTVL.

This clonotype was seen more than once but under ten times. The rearrangement joins TRBV7-8 to TRBJ2-1; TRBD2 agrees at 7 bases. This CDR3 is built from 16 residues. V gave up 1 base and J gave up 3 bases; unmatched junction bases: 6. CDR1 SGHVS and CDR2 FQNEAQ come from the germline V gene. The CDR3, as DNA: TGTGCCAGCAGCTTAGAGAGGACTAGTTACTACAATGAGCAGTTCTTC. This sequence encodes CASSLERTSYYNEQFF. Full variable domain (outside the CDR3, taken from reference TRBV7-8 and TRBJ2-1): GAGVSQSPRYKVAKRGQDVALRCDPISGHVSLFWYQQALGQGPEFLTYFQNEAQLDKSGLPSDRFFAERPEGSVSTLKIQRTQQEDSAVYLCASSLERTSYYNEQFFGPGTRLTVL.

This clonotype was seen only a few times. At one of its ends the junction is not consistent with the germline gene, which may arise from a read error. V gene TRBV2 combines with J gene TRBJ2-1; 10 bases fit TRBD2. The length of the CDR3 is 16 residues. The germline V gene encodes CDR1 SNHLY and CDR2 FYNNEI. CDR3 protein: CASGDLAGGRANEQFF. Here the CDR3 DNA reads TGTGCCAGCGGTGACTTAGCGGGAGGAAGGGCCAATGAGCAGTTCTTC.

This clonotype was seen a single time. Relative to the germline gene, one junction end is altered; a read error may explain this. This rearrangement joins TRBV6-6 to TRBJ1-5, with TRBD1 matching over 7 bases. The germline V gene encodes CDR1 MNHNY and CDR2 SVGAGI (reference sequence). The CDR3 runs to 17 residues. The CDR3 reads CASSSRDRQNSNQPQDF. As DNA, the CDR3 is TGTGCCAGCAGTTCTCGGGACAGACAAAATAGCAATCAGCCCCAGGATTTT.

This clonotype was observed many times. This chain connects TRBV2 to TRBJ1-1, with TRBD1 identical over 9 bases. The germline V gene has CDR1 SNHLY and CDR2 FYNNEI. The CDR3 spans 15 residues. V gave up 5 bases and J gave up 5 bases; unmatched junction bases: 9. This chain's CDR3 is CASSFIQGAGTEAFF. The CDR3 DNA sequence: TGTGCCAGCAGTTTCATACAGGGGGCTGGGACTGAAGCTTTCTTT.

This clonotype was recorded a few times. The V gene is TRBV2, the J gene TRBJ2-2; D is undetermined. There are 11 residues in the CDR3. Between the trimmed V and J ends, which lost 10 bases and 8 bases, there was a span of 11 bases. Germline CDR1 reads SNHLY; CDR2 reads FYNNEI. The CDR3 coding sequence is TGTGCCACCCTGAAAATGGGGGAGCTGTTTTTT. Translating gives CATLKMGELFF.

A word on this clonotype: Given a much more abundant clone one base away, this may be a read error. V is TRBV12-5 and J is TRBJ1-4; D not resolved. CDR1 is LGHNT and CDR2 is FRNRAP in the germline V gene. V shed 6 bases and J shed 8 bases, with 16 bases lying between them. The CDR3 loop spans 14 amino acids. In DNA, the CDR3 is TGTGCTAGTGGACTTCAGAGGATCGGCGAAAAACTGTTTTTT. It translates to CASGLQRIGEKLFF.

The V and J genes are TRBV6-6 and TRBJ2-5; tentative D call: TRBD2 (5 bases). This CDR3 contains 13 residues. V was shortened by 7 bases and J by 2 bases, with 11 bases between the two germline ends. Germline CDR1 reads MNHNY; CDR2 reads SVGAGI (reference sequence). The CDR3 DNA follows: TGTGCCAGCACCGGAAGGACTCAAGAGACCCAGTACTTC. Amino acids: CASTGRTQETQYF.

The chain carries TRBV7-8 and TRBJ1-1; D remains unclear. V dropped 1 base and J dropped 6 bases, with 24 bases sitting between them. Germline assignment: CDR1 SGHVS and CDR2 FQNEAQ. This CDR3 comprises 18 residues. As DNA, the CDR3 is TGTGCCAGCAGCTTAGTATTAGGGTTGGGAAGGGAACAACCTGAAGCTTTCTTT. It yields the protein CASSLVLGLGREQPEAFF.

The V gene is TRBV20-1, the J gene TRBJ2-3; 7 bases match TRBD2. The CDR3 sequence is 14 residues long. The V gene's germline CDR1 is DFQATT and CDR2 SNEGSKA (reference sequence). After removal of 0 bases from V and 4 bases from J, the junction contained 4 bases not matched to a gene. For the CDR3, the DNA is TGCAGTGCTAGAGATGTGCGGGAGTCAGATACGCAGTATTTT. This gives the protein CSARDVRESDTQYF.

The chain employs TRBV7-9 and TRBJ1-1; D unclear. V lost 1 base to trimming and J lost 3 bases, with 6 bases between them. CDR1 and CDR2 (germline): SEHNR, FQNEAQ (reference sequence). CDR3 length equals 13 residues. This chain's CDR3 is CASSLVEDTEAFF. CDR3 bases: TGTGCCAGCAGCTTAGTCGAGGACACTGAAGCTTTCTTT.

Ten or more counts support this clonotype. The chain has TRBV5-5 and TRBJ1-1; a possible D gene is TRBD1 (5 bases). The ends were cut back, 3 bases at V and 1 base at J, with 16 bases in the middle. Per germline, CDR1 SGHKS and CDR2 YYEKEE (reference sequence). The CDR3 totals 16 residues. DNA for the CDR3: TGTGCCAGCAGCTCAGACAGCTCCCCGAAGAACACTGAAGCTTTCTTT. Its translation is CASSSDSSPKNTEAFF.

The table lists this clonotype with a few counts. The chain recombines TRBV2 with TRBJ1-2, with a tentative D call TRBD1 (6 bases). In germline, CDR1 is SNHLY, CDR2 FYNNEI. With 2 bases removed from V and 7 bases from J, the gap between germline ends came to 17 bases. The CDR3 covers 15 residues. The CDR3 bases are TGTGCCAGCAGTGAATATGAGAGGGGGACGGTTGGCTACACCTTC. Amino acids: CASSEYERGTVGYTF.

A word on this clonotype: At one end the junction does not follow the germline gene, possibly because of a read error. The CDR3 region is CSVVRANTGEPFF. The CDR3 DNA sequence: TGCAGCGTCGTTAGAGCGAACACCGGGGAGCCGTTTTTT. The V gene is TRBV29-1, the J gene TRBJ2-2, with D perhaps matching TRBD2 (5 bases). In germline, CDR1 is SQVTM, CDR2 ANQGSEA. The CDR3 is 13 amino acids.

V is TRBV20-1 and J is TRBJ1-1; D not resolved. The CDR3 covers 14 residues. The germline V gene has CDR1 DFQATT and CDR2 SNEGSKA (reference sequence). Trimming cost V 3 bases and J 3 bases, with 14 bases left between them. The CDR3 bases are TGCAGTGCTAGGGATAAGACGCGGGACACTGAAGCTTTCTTT. Translation gives CSARDKTRDTEAFF.

A word on this clonotype: Given a much more abundant clone one base away, this may be a read error. The chain couples TRBV20-1 to TRBJ1-4; the D is unclear. Germline V gene data show CDR1 as DFQATT and CDR2 as SNEGSKA (reference sequence). CDR3 length: 11 amino acids. The CDR3 DNA sequence: TGCAGTACTAGTGCGCGGGAAAAACTGTTTTTT. Its protein is CSTSAREKLFF.

This clonotype was seen many times. The chain couples TRBV24-1 to TRBJ2-1; the D is unclear. Trimming removed 2 bases from V and 5 bases from J, with 6 bases in between. The CDR3 spans 13 residues. Per germline, CDR1 KGHDR and CDR2 SFDVKD. CDR3 region: CATSDSFNNEQFF. The CDR3 region has the DNA TGTGCCACCAGTGATTCTTTCAACAATGAGCAGTTCTTC.

The table lists this clonotype with many counts. The rearrangement joins TRBV10-3 to TRBJ2-2; 12 nucleotides align to TRBD2. Germline trimming cut 4 bases from V and 5 bases from J; bases unmatched to any gene: 5. This CDR3 is 16 amino acids long. CDR1 is ENHRY, CDR2 SYGVKD, per germline. CDR3 bases: TGTGCCATCAGTGCGACTAGCGGGAGAGGGACCGGGGAGCTGTTTTTT. The encoded protein is CAISATSGRGTGELFF.

The CDR3 DNA follows: TGTGCCAGCAGCTTAGTTCGGGGGAGGGACACCGGGGAGCTGTTTTTT. Protein: CASSLVRGRDTGELFF. The chain links TRBV7-6 to TRBJ2-2, with 7 nucleotides matching TRBD2. Germline trimming cut 1 base from V and 3 bases from J; bases unmatched to any gene: 5. CDR3 length: 16 residues. Germline values: CDR1 SGHVS, CDR2 FNYEAQ.

The V call is TRBV10-3, the J call TRBJ2-2; no clear D gene. The CDR3 totals 14 residues. V dropped 3 bases and J dropped 5 bases, with 10 bases sitting between them. CDR1 is ENHRY and CDR2 is SYGVKD in the germline V gene. The CDR3 is CAISDNRKTGELFF. DNA of the CDR3: TGTGCCATCAGTGATAATCGAAAAACCGGGGAGCTGTTTTTT.

Comments on this clonotype: Its ends do not fully match the called genes, so a read error is possible. The rearrangement uses TRBV4-3 and TRBJ1-1; a weak D match, TRBD1 (6 bases). The CDR3 sequence is 16 residues long. CDR1 is LGHNA and CDR2 is YSLEER in the germline V gene. Here the CDR3 DNA reads TGCGCCGGCAGCCAAGAAGCTCAGGGGAAGCACACTGAAGCTTTCTTT. It codes for CAGSQEAQGKHTEAFF.

This clonotype was seen a handful of times. The chain couples TRBV5-1 to TRBJ2-1; D call uncertain. This CDR3 region has 12 residues. From germline, CDR1 is SGHRS and CDR2 YFSETQ. Between the trimmed V and J ends, which lost 0 bases and 6 bases, there was a span of 4 bases. The CDR3 is CASSLEPNEQFF. CDR3 DNA sequence: TGCGCCAGCAGCTTGGAACCCAATGAGCAGTTCTTC.

This clonotype was picked up many times. The CDR3 loop is CASSFLISLGFSNQPQHF. In DNA form, the CDR3 reads TGTGCCAGCAGTTTTCTTATATCTTTGGGGTTTAGCAATCAGCCCCAGCATTTT. This chain links TRBV28 with TRBJ1-5; the D is unclear. Germline V gene data show CDR1 as MDHEN and CDR2 as SYDVKM. Trimming cost V 3 bases and J 0 bases, with 18 bases left between them. The CDR3 is 18 amino acids.

This clonotype was found a few times. This sequence joins TRBV4-1 and TRBJ1-5; 7 bases line up with TRBD1. This CDR3 has 15 amino acids. V shed 4 bases, J shed 4 bases, and the junction held 7 bases outside the gene matches. Per germline, CDR1 MGHRA and CDR2 YSYEKL. CDR3 residues: CASSRLTGPNQPQHF. CDR3 DNA: TGCGCCAGCAGCCGATTGACAGGGCCGAATCAGCCCCAGCATTTT.

The V gene is TRBV7-9, the J gene TRBJ1-1; TRBD1 aligns across 7 bases. The CDR3 has 14 residues. The germline gives CDR1 SEHNR, CDR2 FQNEAQ (reference sequence). V lost 5 bases and J lost 5; bases outside the gene matches: 8. The CDR3 here is CASSQQGLRTEAFF. The CDR3 coding sequence is TGTGCCAGCAGCCAACAGGGGTTAAGGACTGAAGCTTTCTTT.